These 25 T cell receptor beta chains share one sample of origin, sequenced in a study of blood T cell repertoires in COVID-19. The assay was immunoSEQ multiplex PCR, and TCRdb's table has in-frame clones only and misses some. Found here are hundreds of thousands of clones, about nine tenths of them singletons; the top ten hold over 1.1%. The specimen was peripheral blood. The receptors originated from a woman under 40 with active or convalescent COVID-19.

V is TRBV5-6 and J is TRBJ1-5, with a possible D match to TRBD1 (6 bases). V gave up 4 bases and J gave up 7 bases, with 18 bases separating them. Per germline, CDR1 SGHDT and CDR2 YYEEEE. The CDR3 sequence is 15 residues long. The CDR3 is CASSLRTDTTQPQHF. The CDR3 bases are TGTGCCAGCAGCCTTCGGACAGATACGACGCAGCCCCAGCATTTT.

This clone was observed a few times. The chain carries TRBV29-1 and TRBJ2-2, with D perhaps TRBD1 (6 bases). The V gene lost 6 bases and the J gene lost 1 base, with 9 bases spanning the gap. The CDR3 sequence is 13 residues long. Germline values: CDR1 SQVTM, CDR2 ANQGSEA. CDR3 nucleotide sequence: TGCAGCGTAACAGGGCAGAACACCGGGGAGCTGTTTTTT. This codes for CSVTGQNTGELFF.

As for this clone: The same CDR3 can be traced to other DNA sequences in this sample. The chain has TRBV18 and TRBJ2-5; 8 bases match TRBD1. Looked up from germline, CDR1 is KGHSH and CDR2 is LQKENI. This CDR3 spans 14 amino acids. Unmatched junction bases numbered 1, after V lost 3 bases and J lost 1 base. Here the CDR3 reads CASSPGQVQETQYF. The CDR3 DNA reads TGTGCCAGCTCACCGGGACAGGTCCAAGAGACCCAGTACTTC.

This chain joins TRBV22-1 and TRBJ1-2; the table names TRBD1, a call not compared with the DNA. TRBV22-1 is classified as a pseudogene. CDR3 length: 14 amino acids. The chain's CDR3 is CPGSAAGQGYGYTF. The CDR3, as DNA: TGTCCTGGGAGCGCAGCGGGACAGGGATATGGCTACACCTTC.

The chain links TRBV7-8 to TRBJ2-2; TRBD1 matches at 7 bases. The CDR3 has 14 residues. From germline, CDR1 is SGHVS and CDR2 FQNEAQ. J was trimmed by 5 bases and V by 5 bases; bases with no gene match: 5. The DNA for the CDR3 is TGTGCCAGCAGCATGCAGGGGGTGACCGGGGAGCTGTTTTTT. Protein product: CASSMQGVTGELFF.

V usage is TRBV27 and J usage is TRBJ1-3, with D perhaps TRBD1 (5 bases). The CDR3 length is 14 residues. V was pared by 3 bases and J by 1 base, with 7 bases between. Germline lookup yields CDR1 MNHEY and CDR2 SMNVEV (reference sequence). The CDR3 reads CASSFGGSGNTIYF. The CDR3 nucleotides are TGTGCCAGCAGTTTCGGGGGATCTGGAAACACCATATATTTT.

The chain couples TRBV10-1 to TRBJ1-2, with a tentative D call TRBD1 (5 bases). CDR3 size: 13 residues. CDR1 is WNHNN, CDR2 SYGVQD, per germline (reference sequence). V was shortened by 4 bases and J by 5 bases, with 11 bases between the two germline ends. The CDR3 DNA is TGCGCCAGCAGTGGGGCCCAGGGATATGGCTACACCTTC. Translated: CASSGAQGYGYTF.

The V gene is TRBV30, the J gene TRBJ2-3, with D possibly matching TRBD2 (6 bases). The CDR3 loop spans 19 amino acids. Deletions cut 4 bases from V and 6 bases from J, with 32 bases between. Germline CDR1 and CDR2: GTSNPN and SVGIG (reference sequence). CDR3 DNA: TGTGCCTGGAACCCAATCATTCGGGAGCTCCTCACTAAGGGGGATACGCAGTATTTT. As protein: CAWNPIIRELLTKGDTQYF.

Written as DNA, the CDR3 is TGTGCCAGTAGTGAGCGGACAGGAGCGGCTGAAGCTTTCTTT. Translated: CASSERTGAAEAFF. The chain has TRBV19 and TRBJ1-1, with 7 bases that match TRBD1. The ends lost 5 bases at V and 6 bases at J; junction bases unmatched: 9. This CDR3 region has 14 residues. Germline V gives CDR1 LNHDA, CDR2 SQIVND (reference sequence).

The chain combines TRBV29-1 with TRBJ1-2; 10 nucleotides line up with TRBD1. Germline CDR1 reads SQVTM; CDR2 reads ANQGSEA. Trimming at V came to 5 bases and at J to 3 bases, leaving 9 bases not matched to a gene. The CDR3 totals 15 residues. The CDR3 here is CSVQPLTGGHYGYTF. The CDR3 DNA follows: TGCAGCGTTCAACCTCTGACAGGGGGCCACTATGGCTACACCTTC.

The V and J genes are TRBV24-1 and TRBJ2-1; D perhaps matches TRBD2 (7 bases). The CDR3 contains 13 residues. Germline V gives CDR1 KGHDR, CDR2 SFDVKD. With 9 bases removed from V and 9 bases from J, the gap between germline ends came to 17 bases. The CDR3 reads CATETGAGAEQFF. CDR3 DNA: TGTGCCACCGAAACGGGGGCGGGGGCTGAGCAGTTCTTC.

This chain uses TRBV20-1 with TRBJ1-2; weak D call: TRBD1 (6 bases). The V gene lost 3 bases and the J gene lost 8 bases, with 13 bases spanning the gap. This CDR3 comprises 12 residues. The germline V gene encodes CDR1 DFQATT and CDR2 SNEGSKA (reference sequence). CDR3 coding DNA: TGCAGTGCTAGTTCAGGGGCACCGGGCTACACCTTC. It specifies CSASSGAPGYTF.

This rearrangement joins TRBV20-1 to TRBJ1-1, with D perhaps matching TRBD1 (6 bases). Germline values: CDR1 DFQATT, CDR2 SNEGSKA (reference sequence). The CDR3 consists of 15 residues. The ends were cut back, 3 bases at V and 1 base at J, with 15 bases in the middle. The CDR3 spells CSASRGGPGNTEAFF. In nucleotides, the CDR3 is TGCAGTGCTAGTAGGGGGGGCCCCGGGAACACTGAAGCTTTCTTT.

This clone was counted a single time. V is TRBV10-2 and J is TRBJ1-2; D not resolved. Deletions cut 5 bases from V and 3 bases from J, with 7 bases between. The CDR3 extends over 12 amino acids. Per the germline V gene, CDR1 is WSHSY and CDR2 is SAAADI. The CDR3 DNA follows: TGCGCCAGCAGTCCCAGGCACTATGGCTACACCTTC. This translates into CASSPRHYGYTF.

CDR3 loop: CASSQPTGQTEAFF. CDR3 nucleotide sequence: TGTGCCAGCAGCCAGCCGACAGGGCAGACTGAAGCTTTCTTT. V and J are TRBV3-1 (or the pseudogene TRBV3-2) and TRBJ1-1; 7 nucleotides agree with TRBD1. Germline trimming cut 3 bases from V and 5 bases from J; bases unmatched to any gene: 6. The germline gives CDR1 LGHDT, CDR2 YNNKEL (reference sequence). The CDR3 is 14 residues long.

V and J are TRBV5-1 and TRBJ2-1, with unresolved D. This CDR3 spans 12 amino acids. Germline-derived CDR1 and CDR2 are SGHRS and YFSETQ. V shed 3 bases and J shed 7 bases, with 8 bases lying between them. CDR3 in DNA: TGCGCCAGCAGCTCTCCGTCTAATGAGCAGTTCTTC. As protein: CASSSPSNEQFF.

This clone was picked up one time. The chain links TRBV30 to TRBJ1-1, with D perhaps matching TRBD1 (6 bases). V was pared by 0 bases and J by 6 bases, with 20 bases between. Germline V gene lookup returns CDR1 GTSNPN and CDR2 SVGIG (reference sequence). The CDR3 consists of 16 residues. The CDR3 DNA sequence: TGTGCCTGGAGTGTACAGTTGGGTCGGGGGGCGGCTGAAGCTTTCTTT. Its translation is CAWSVQLGRGAAEAFF.

In DNA, the CDR3 is TGTGCCAGCGGACGAACATCTCCGGCTACACCCCCGGAGGAAAGTTACGAGCAGTACTTC. Translated: CASGRTSPATPPEESYEQYF. This chain uses TRBV21-1 with TRBJ2-7; TRBD2, the table's D call, lacks a check against the DNA. TRBV21-1 is a recognized pseudogene. The CDR3 length is 20 residues.

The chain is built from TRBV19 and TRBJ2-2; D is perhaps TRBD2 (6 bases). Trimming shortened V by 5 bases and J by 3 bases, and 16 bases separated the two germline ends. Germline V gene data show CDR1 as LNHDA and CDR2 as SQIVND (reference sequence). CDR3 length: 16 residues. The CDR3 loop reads CASSSRPGVDTGELFF. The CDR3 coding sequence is TGTGCCAGTAGTTCCCGACCGGGGGTGGACACCGGGGAGCTGTTTTTT.

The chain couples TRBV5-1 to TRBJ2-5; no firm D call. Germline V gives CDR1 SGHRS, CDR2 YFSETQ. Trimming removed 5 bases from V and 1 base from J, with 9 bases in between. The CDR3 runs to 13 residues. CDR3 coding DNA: TGCGCCAGCAGTCGACTCCTCCAAGAGACCCAGTACTTC. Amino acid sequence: CASSRLLQETQYF.

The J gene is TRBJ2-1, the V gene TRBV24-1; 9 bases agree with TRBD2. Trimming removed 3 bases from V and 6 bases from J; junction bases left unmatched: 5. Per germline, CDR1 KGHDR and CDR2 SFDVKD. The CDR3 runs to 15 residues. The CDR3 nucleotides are TGTGCCACCAGTGATACCGGGACTAGCTCCAATGAGCAGTTCTTC. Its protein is CATSDTGTSSNEQFF.

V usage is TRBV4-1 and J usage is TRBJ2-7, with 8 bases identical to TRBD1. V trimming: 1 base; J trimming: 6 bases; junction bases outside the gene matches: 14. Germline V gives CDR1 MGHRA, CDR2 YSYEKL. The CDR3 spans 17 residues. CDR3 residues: CASSQVGDRLLIGEQYF. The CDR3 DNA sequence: TGCGCCAGCAGCCAAGTAGGGGACAGGCTCCTGATCGGCGAGCAGTACTTC.

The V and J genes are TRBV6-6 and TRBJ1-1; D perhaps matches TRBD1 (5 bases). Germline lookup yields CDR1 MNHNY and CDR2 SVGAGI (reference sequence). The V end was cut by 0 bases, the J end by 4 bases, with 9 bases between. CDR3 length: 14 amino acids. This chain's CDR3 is CASSYSGGVTEAFF. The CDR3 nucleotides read TGTGCCAGCAGTTACTCTGGGGGGGTCACTGAAGCTTTCTTT.

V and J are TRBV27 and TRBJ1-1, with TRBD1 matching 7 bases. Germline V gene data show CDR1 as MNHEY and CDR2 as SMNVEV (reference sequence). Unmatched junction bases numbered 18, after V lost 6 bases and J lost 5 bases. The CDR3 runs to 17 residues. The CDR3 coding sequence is TGTGCCAGCAGGCTTAGACAGGGTGTAAGCGGAGGGACTGAAGCTTTCTTT. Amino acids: CASRLRQGVSGGTEAFF.

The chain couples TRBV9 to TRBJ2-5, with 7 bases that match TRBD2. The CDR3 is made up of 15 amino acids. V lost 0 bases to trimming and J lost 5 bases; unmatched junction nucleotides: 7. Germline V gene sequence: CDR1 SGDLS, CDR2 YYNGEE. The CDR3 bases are TGTGCCAGCAGCGTAGGAGCGGGGTCTGGGGAGACCCAGTACTTC. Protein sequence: CASSVGAGSGETQYF. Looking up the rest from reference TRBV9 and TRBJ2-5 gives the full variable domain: DSGVTQTPKHLITATGQRVTLRCSPRSGDLSVYWYQQSLDQGLQFLIQYYNGEERAKGNILERFSAQQFPDLHSELNLSSLELGDSALYFCASSVGAGSGETQYFGPGTRLLVL.